This passage covers 15 T cell receptor beta chains from one sample sequenced in a study of OX40 agonist ivuxolimab in advanced cancers. Data came from immunoSEQ multiplex PCR; TCRdb stores just in-frame clones and leaves some out. The sample gives fewer than 45,000 clones, approximately 86% of which show up once; around 2.9% is in the top ten. Specimen: CD4+ or CD8+ T cells sorted from blood, collected in a trial of the OX40 agonist ivuxolimab. Source of these receptors: an adult with an advanced solid tumor such as melanoma, head and neck, liver or kidney cancer.

CDR3 bases: TGCAGCGCCGGGACAGGGTACACTGAAGCTTTCTTT. Translation: CSAGTGYTEAFF. The J gene is TRBJ1-1, the V gene TRBV29-1, with TRBD1 matching 9 bases. V lost 7 bases to trimming and J lost 3 bases; unmatched junction nucleotides: 3. The CDR3 extends over 12 amino acids. CDR1 is SQVTM, CDR2 ANQGSEA, per germline.

V gene TRBV28 combines with J gene TRBJ1-3; 8 bases are shared with TRBD1. The CDR3 is made up of 14 amino acids. Looked up from germline, CDR1 is MDHEN and CDR2 is SYDVKM. Losses at the gene ends were 7 bases for V and 0 bases for J; bases not matched to a gene: 2. The CDR3 loop reads CASKGQVSGNTIYF. The CDR3, as DNA: TGTGCCAGCAAGGGACAGGTCTCTGGAAACACCATATATTTT.

J is TRBJ2-7 and V is TRBV6-5; possible D gene TRBD2, 5 bases. V was trimmed by 5 bases and J by 3 bases, leaving 8 bases between them. Germline-derived CDR1 and CDR2 are MNHEY and SVGAGI. The CDR3 loop spans 12 amino acids. Written as DNA, the CDR3 is TGTGCCAGCAGTCCCGAGGGCTACGAGCAGTACTTC. This sequence encodes CASSPEGYEQYF.

J is TRBJ2-1 and V is TRBV2, with 8 positions matching TRBD2. V was clipped by 6 bases and J by 7 bases; unmatched bases: 8. The CDR3 is 14 amino acids. Germline V gene lookup returns CDR1 SNHLY and CDR2 FYNNEI. The CDR3 sequence: CASSDFSGINEQFF. The DNA of the CDR3 is TGTGCCAGCAGCGACTTTAGCGGGATTAATGAGCAGTTCTTC.

This clone has a handful of counts. The chain has TRBV13 and TRBJ2-1, with 11 nucleotides matching TRBD1. CDR1 is PRHDT and CDR2 is FYEKMQ in the germline V gene (reference sequence). J lost 4 bases, V lost 5 bases, and 4 bases had no gene match. There are 15 residues in the CDR3. CDR3 nucleotide sequence: TGTGCCAGCAGCGTCCGGGACAGGGGGTACAATGAGCAGTTCTTC. Its translation is CASSVRDRGYNEQFF.

This clone came up a few times. The rearrangement links TRBV30 to TRBJ2-5; 7 positions agree with TRBD2. Germline V gene lookup returns CDR1 GTSNPN and CDR2 SVGIG (reference sequence). The CDR3 is 14 amino acids. The ends lost 0 bases at V and 4 bases at J; junction bases unmatched: 5. The CDR3 region is CAWSVRGRVETQYF. For the CDR3, the DNA is TGTGCCTGGAGTGTACGGGGGAGGGTAGAGACCCAGTACTTC.

The chain carries TRBV28 and TRBJ2-1, with no clear D. CDR3 size: 13 residues. CDR1 and CDR2 (germline): MDHEN, SYDVKM. V shed 3 bases and J shed 1 base, with 4 bases lying between them. The CDR3 DNA follows: TGTGCCAGCAGTTTGGGGTCCTACAATGAGCAGTTCTTC. This gives the protein CASSLGSYNEQFF.

In this sample, this clone turned up a few times. This chain connects TRBV5-4 to TRBJ2-2, with 10 bases aligning to TRBD1. CDR1 is SGHNT and CDR2 is YYREEE in the germline V gene (reference sequence). Losses at the gene ends were 3 bases for V and 6 bases for J; bases not matched to a gene: 14. The CDR3 sequence is 18 residues long. The DNA for the CDR3 is TGTGCCAGCAGCTCATCTCATCGCCGGACAGGGGGTTCCGGGGAGCTGTTTTTT. Residues: CASSSSHRRTGGSGELFF.

The CDR3 loop is CASRRSYNEQFF. CDR3 nucleotides: TGTGCCAGTCGCCGCTCCTACAATGAGCAGTTCTTC. The chain employs TRBV28 and TRBJ2-1; D unresolved. The germline V gene encodes CDR1 MDHEN and CDR2 SYDVKM. The V end was cut by 9 bases, the J end by 0 bases, with 6 bases between. The length of the CDR3 is 12 residues.

The chain has TRBV19 and TRBJ1-2; TRBD1 aligns across 7 bases. The J segment lost 6 bases and the V segment lost 3 bases, leaving 10 bases of the junction unmatched. The CDR3 extends over 15 amino acids. CDR1 and CDR2 from the germline V gene are LNHDA and SQIVND (reference sequence). The CDR3 DNA reads as TGTGCCAGTAGTATCCCGGGACAGAGTTTTGATGGCTACACCTTC. Translation: CASSIPGQSFDGYTF.

The CDR3 DNA reads as TGTGCCAGCAGCTGGGACAGGGACACCGGGGAGCTGTTTTTT. Translation: CASSWDRDTGELFF. V gene TRBV7-9 combines with J gene TRBJ2-2; TRBD1 matches at 9 bases. V shed 4 bases, J shed 3 bases, and the junction held 0 bases outside the gene matches. Germline values: CDR1 SEHNR, CDR2 FQNEAQ (reference sequence). The CDR3 contains 14 residues.

V gene TRBV6-4 combines with J gene TRBJ2-2; D gene ambiguous. CDR3 size: 14 residues. V lost 4 bases and J 2 bases, leaving 8 bases between the germline ends. From germline, CDR1 is MRHNA and CDR2 SNTAGT. Here the CDR3 reads CASSASHNTGELFF. As DNA, the CDR3 is TGTGCCAGCAGTGCCTCACACAACACCGGGGAGCTGTTTTTT.

The chain couples TRBV6-6 to TRBJ1-1; D not resolved. This CDR3 has 13 amino acids. The germline CDR1 and CDR2 sequences are MNHNY and SVGAGI (reference sequence). Trimming cost V 2 bases and J 3 bases, with 7 bases left between them. The CDR3 region has the DNA TGTGCCAGCAGTTACATGGGATACACTGAAGCTTTCTTT. Protein: CASSYMGYTEAFF.

This clone has more than one count but fewer than ten. The chain links TRBV28 to TRBJ2-3; TRBD2 is a possible D gene (6 bases). This CDR3 is built from 13 residues. The germline V and J ends were trimmed by 3 bases and 4 bases, with 8 bases remaining between them. Germline V lookup: CDR1 MDHEN, CDR2 SYDVKM. The CDR3 DNA reads as TGTGCCAGCAGTTTGGGGGGATCAGATACGCAGTATTTT. Translation: CASSLGGSDTQYF.

The rearrangement uses TRBV6-4 and TRBJ1-5, with a possible D match to TRBD1 (5 bases). Trimming took 3 bases from V and 4 from J, leaving 7 bases between them. Germline CDR1 is MRHNA and CDR2 is SNTAGT. The CDR3 length is 13 residues. DNA for the CDR3: TGTGCCAGCAGTGAATCAGGGAATCAGCCCCAGCATTTT. Residues: CASSESGNQPQHF.